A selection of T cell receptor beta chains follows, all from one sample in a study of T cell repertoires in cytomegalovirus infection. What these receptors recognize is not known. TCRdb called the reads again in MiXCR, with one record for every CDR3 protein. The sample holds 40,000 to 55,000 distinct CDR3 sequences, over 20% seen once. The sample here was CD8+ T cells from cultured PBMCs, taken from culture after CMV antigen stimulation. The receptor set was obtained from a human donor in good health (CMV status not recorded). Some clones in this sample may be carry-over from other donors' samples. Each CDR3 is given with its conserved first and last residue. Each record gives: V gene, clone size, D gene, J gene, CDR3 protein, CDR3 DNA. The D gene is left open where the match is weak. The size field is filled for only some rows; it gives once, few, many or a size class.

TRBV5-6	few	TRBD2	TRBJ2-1	CASSLVLAGGPNEQFF	TGTGCCAGCAGCTTGGTCCTAGCGGGAGGGCCTAATGAGCAGTTCTTC
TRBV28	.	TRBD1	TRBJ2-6	CASSHPGQGFSGANVLTF	TGTGCCAGCAGTCATCCGGGACAGGGCTTTTCTGGGGCCAACGTCCTGACTTTC
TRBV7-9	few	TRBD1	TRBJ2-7	CASSLGQGKYF	TGTGCCAGCAGCCTCGGACAGGGGAAGTACTTC
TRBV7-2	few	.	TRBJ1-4	CASSLAVKGGEKLFF	TGTGCCAGCAGCTTAGCGGTGAAGGGTGGAGAAAAACTGTTTTTT
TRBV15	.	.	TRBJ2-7	CATSMDTYEQYF	TGTGCCACCAGCATGGATACCTACGAGCAGTACTTC
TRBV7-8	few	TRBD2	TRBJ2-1	CASSPSGSRGNEQFF	TGTGCCAGCAGCCCTAGCGGGAGTCGGGGCAATGAGCAGTTCTTC
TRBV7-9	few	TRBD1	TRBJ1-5	CASSRPGTGGNQPQHF	TGTGCCAGCAGCCGACCCGGGACAGGGGGCAATCAGCCCCAGCATTTT
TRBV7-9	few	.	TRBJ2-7	CASSRAPYEQYF	TGTGCCAGCAGCCGAGCCCCTTACGAGCAGTACTTC
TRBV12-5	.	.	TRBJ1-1	CASPIPGGMNTEAFF	TGTGCTAGTCCAATCCCCGGGGGGATGAACACTGAAGCTTTCTTT
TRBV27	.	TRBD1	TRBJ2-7	CASSSSDRGEEQYF	TGTGCCAGCAGCTCGTCTGACAGGGGGGAAGAGCAGTACTTC
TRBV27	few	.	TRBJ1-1	CASSWYEGSEAFF	TGTGCCAGCAGTTGGTATGAGGGATCGGAAGCTTTCTTT
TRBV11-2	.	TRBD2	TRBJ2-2	CASSLVRGREGDTGELFF	TGTGCCAGCAGCTTAGTGAGGGGCCGGGAGGGTGACACCGGGGAGCTGTTTTTT
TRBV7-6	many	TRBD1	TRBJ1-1	CASSLGQGSTEAFF	TGTGCCAGCAGCTTGGGACAGGGGAGTACTGAAGCTTTCTTT